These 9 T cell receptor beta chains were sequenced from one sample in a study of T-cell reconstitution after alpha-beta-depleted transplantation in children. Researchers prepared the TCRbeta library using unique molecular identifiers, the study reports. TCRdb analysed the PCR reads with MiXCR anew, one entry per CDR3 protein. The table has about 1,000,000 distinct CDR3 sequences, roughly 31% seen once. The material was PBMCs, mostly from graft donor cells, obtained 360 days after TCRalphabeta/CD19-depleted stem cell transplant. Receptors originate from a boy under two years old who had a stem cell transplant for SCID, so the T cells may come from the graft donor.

The CDR3 region has the DNA TGCGCCAGCAGCCAAGCTCCGCCAGGGATTATTTACAATGAGCAGTTCTTC. Amino acids: CASSQAPPGIIYNEQFF. The chain is built from TRBV4-1 and TRBJ2-1; TRBD1 might be the D (5 bases). Trimming took 1 base from V and 4 from J, leaving 17 bases between them. Germline V lookup: CDR1 MGHRA, CDR2 YSYEKL. This CDR3 is built from 17 residues.

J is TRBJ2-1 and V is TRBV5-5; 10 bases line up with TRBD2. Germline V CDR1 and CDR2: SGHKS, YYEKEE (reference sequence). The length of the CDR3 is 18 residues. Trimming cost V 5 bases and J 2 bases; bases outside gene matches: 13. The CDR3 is CASRQISGSGGAYNEQFF. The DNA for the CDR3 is TGTGCCAGCAGACAAATCTCTGGAAGCGGGGGGGCCTACAATGAGCAGTTCTTC.

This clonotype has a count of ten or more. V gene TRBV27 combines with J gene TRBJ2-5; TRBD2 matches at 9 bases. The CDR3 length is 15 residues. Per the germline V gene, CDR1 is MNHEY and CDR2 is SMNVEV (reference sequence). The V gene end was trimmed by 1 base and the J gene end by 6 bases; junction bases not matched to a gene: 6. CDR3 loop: CASSLYGTSLKTQYF. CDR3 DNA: TGTGCCAGCAGTTTATACGGGACTAGCTTAAAGACCCAGTACTTC.

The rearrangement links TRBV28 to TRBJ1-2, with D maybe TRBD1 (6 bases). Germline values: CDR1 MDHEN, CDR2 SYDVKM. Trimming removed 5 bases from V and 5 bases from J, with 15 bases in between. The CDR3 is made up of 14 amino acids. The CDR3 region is CASSQGGHPYGYTF. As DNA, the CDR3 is TGTGCCAGCAGTCAAGGGGGACACCCATATGGCTACACCTTC.

CDR3 DNA sequence: TGTGCCAGCAGTTCGTGGGTTTCGGGGCGGGGTGAGCAGTTCTTC. It codes for CASSSWVSGRGEQFF. The rearrangement uses TRBV6-5 and TRBJ2-1; a possible D gene is TRBD2 (6 bases). The germline V gene has CDR1 MNHEY and CDR2 SVGAGI. The CDR3 consists of 15 residues. Trimming took off 4 bases at V and 9 bases at J, with 19 bases between the two ends.

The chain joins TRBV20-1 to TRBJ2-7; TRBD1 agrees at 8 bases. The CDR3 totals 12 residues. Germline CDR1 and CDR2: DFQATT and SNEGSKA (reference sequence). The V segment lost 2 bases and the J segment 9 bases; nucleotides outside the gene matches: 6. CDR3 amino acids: CSARKGQGPQYF. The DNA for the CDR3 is TGCAGTGCTAGAAAAGGACAGGGACCGCAGTACTTC.

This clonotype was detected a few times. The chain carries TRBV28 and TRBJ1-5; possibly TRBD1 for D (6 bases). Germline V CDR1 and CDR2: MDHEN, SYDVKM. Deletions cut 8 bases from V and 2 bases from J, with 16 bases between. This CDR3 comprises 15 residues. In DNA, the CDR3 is TGTGCCAGCCACCCCTCAGGGGAAGGCAATCAGCCCCAGCATTTT. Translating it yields CASHPSGEGNQPQHF.

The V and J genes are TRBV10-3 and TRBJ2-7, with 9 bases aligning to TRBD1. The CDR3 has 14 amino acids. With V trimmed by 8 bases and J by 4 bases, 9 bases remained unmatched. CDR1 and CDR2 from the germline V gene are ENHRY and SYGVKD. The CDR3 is CAIGRDRASYEQYF. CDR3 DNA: TGTGCCATCGGGAGGGACAGGGCCTCTTACGAGCAGTACTTC.

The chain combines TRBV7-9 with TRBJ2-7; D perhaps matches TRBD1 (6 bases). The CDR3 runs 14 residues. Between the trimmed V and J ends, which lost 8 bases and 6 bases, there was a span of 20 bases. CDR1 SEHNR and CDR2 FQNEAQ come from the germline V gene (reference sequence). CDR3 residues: CASSLQGGGGEQYF. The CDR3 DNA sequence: TGTGCCAGCTCCCTACAGGGCGGTGGGGGCGAGCAGTACTTC.